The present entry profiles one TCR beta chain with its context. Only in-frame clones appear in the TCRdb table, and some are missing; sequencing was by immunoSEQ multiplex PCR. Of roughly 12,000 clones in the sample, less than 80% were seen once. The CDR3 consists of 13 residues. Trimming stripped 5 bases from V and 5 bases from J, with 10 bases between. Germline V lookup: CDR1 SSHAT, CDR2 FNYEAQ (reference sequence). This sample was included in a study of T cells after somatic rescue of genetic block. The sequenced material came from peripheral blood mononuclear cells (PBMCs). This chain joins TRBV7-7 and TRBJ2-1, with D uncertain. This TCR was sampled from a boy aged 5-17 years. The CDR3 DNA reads TGTGCCAGCAGCCTCACTACAAACAATGAGCAGTTCTTC. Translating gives CASSLTTNNEQFF.